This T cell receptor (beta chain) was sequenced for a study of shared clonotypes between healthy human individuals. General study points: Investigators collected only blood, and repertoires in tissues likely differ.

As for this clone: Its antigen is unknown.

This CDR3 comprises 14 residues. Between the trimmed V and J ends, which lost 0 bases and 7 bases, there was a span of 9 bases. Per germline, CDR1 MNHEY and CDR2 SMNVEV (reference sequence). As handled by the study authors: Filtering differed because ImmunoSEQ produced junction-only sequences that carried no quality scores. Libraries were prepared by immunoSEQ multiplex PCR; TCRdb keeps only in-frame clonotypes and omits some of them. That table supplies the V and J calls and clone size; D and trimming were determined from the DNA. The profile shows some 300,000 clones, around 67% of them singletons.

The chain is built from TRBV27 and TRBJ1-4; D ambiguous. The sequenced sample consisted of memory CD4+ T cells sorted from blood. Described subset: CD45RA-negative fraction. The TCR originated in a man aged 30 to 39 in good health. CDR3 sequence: CASSLSLISEKLFF. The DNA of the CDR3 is TGTGCCAGCAGTTTATCCCTAATAAGTGAAAAACTGTTTTTT.